These T cell receptor beta chains were read from a single sample in a study of identical twins. TCRdb ran MiXCR on the 5' RACE reads and lists one entry per CDR3 protein. The table includes just under 650,000 distinct CDR3 sequences, roughly 7.1% detected once. This same sample was also taken into another study, of yellow fever vaccine responses in identical twins.

Specimen: PBMCs. The origin of the receptors is a woman between 18 and 30 years old in good health. Both conserved end residues are part of each CDR3. A D gene is named only where the DNA matches it firmly. Clone size, where shown, is once, few, many, or a class for clones that have expanded.

clone size,J gene,D gene,V gene,CDR3 protein,CDR3 DNA
few,TRBJ1-1,-,TRBV5-1,CASSLVSYLSTEAFF,TGCGCCAGCAGCTTGGTCAGTTATCTTAGCACTGAAGCTTTCTTT
many,TRBJ2-2,-,TRBV6-5,CASSYSEPNTGELFF,TGTGCCAGCAGTTATAGCGAACCGAACACCGGGGAGCTGTTTTTT
-,TRBJ2-1,-,TRBV24-1,CATSPRQGYEQFF,TGTGCCACCAGTCCTCGTCAGGGCTATGAGCAGTTCTTC
many,TRBJ2-1,TRBD2,TRBV20-1,CSARVSGAINEQFF,TGCAGTGCTAGAGTTAGCGGGGCGATCAATGAGCAGTTCTTC
few,TRBJ1-1,-,TRBV5-1,CASSLPDTLNTEAFF,TGCGCCAGCAGCTTGCCCGACACATTGAACACTGAAGCTTTCTTT
many,TRBJ1-5,TRBD1,TRBV12-3/TRBV12-4,CASSLLDRVFQPQHF,TGTGCCAGCAGTTTACTGGACAGGGTATTCCAGCCCCAGCATTTT
many,TRBJ2-1,TRBD2,TRBV12-3/TRBV12-4,CATFLAGPYNEQFF,TGTGCCACCTTCCTAGCGGGACCTTACAATGAGCAGTTCTTC
few,TRBJ2-3,TRBD2,TRBV6-1,CASRTRPSGRMGDTQYF,TGTGCCAGCAGGACCCGGCCTAGCGGGAGGATGGGGGATACGCAGTATTTT
-,TRBJ2-1,-,TRBV11-2,CASSLEPWGGSDNEQFF,TGTGCCAGCAGCTTAGAACCCTGGGGAGGATCGGACAATGAGCAGTTCTTC
many,TRBJ2-1,-,TRBV20-1,CSAEGKGPYNEQFF,TGCAGTGCTGAGGGAAAGGGGCCCTACAATGAGCAGTTCTTC
-,TRBJ2-1,TRBD2,TRBV3-1,CASSRQRGGLDEQFF,TGTGCCAGCAGCCGCCAGCGGGGGGGCTTAGATGAGCAGTTCTTC
-,TRBJ1-1,-,TRBV25-1,CASTGRYTAGIEAFF,TGTGCCAGCACCGGACGCTATACCGCCGGTATTGAAGCTTTCTTT
many,TRBJ2-1,-,TRBV5-1,CASSPGRPNEQFF,TGCGCCAGCAGCCCGGGGAGACCCAATGAGCAGTTCTTC
-,TRBJ1-5,-,TRBV6-2/TRBV6-3,CASSDRTNGNQPQHF,TGTGCCAGCAGTGACCGGACAAACGGCAATCAGCCCCAGCATTTT
-,TRBJ1-4,TRBD1,TRBV2,CASSGTGGGWEKLFF,TGTGCCAGCAGTGGTACAGGGGGCGGTTGGGAAAAACTGTTTTTT
-,TRBJ1-2,TRBD1,TRBV5-1,CASSESQGAGWGYTF,TGCGCCAGCTCAGAAAGCCAGGGGGCAGGTTGGGGCTACACCTTC
few,TRBJ2-7,TRBD1,TRBV4-1,CASSQAPGQGLYEQYF,TGCGCCAGCAGCCAGGCACCGGGACAGGGGCTCTACGAGCAGTACTTC
many,TRBJ2-3,TRBD2,TRBV28,CASSKSLGLASQYF,TGTGCCAGCAGTAAAAGCCTGGGACTAGCGTCGCAGTATTTT
many,TRBJ2-7,TRBD2,TRBV7-8,CASSQRPSGSNEQYF,TGTGCCAGCAGCCAAAGGCCTAGCGGGAGTAACGAGCAGTACTTC
-,TRBJ2-3,-,TRBV29-1,CSGAGGLKDTQYF,TGCAGCGGTGCCGGGGGGCTGAAAGATACGCAGTATTTT
-,TRBJ2-3,TRBD2,TRBV7-9,CASSIPERDLTDTQYF,TGTGCCAGCAGCATACCAGAGCGGGACCTCACAGATACGCAGTATTTT
-,TRBJ2-1,-,TRBV5-1,CASSLEGLGNEQFF,TGCGCCAGCAGCTTGGAAGGGTTGGGCAATGAGCAGTTCTTC
many,TRBJ2-3,-,TRBV12-3/TRBV12-4,CASSFGAMTDTQYF,TGTGCCAGCAGTTTTGGGGCCATGACAGATACGCAGTATTTT